This is a list of T cell receptor beta chains from one sample in a study of graft-versus-host responses after intestinal transplantation. Their recognized antigens are unknown. Libraries were prepared by immunoSEQ multiplex PCR; TCRdb keeps only in-frame clonotypes and omits some of them. The sample lists some 120,000 clones, less than 95% occurring once. The source material was unstimulated CD4+ T cells sorted from spleen or lymph node cells, sampled before intestinal transplant. The receptors originated from a human donor who received an intestinal transplant. Both conserved end residues are part of each CDR3. D genes are given only for firm matches. The size of a clone is reported for some rows only, either as once, few or many, or as a class for expanded clones.

TRBJ2-5	NA	TRBV18	NA	CASSPQSGYQETQYF	TGTGCCAGCTCACCGCAGTCAGGCTACCAAGAGACCCAGTACTTC
TRBJ2-3	NA	TRBV6-1	TRBD1	CASSVETGGFTDTQYF	TGTGCCAGCAGTGTCGAGACAGGGGGCTTTACGGATACGCAGTATTTT
TRBJ2-1	NA	TRBV20-1	NA	CSALGGNEQFF	TGCAGTGCATTGGGGGGCAATGAGCAGTTCTTC
TRBJ1-4	NA	TRBV30	TRBD1	CAWTRDRGLINEKLFF	TGTGCCTGGACCCGGGACAGGGGGTTAATAAATGAAAAACTGTTTTTT
TRBJ2-1	NA	TRBV9	TRBD2	CASSVQVLAGGPNEQFF	TGTGCCAGCAGCGTTCAGGTTCTAGCGGGAGGGCCCAATGAGCAGTTCTTC
TRBJ2-7	NA	TRBV2	TRBD2	CASSAQLAGLYEQYF	TGTGCCAGCAGTGCTCAACTAGCGGGGCTTTACGAGCAGTACTTC
TRBJ2-3	NA	TRBV19	TRBD2	CASSPRTGTRILAQYF	TGTGCCAGTAGTCCCCGGACCGGGACTAGGATTCTGGCGCAGTATTTT
TRBJ2-2	NA	TRBV27	NA	CVTGAQANTGELFF	TGTGTTACCGGAGCGCAAGCGAACACCGGGGAGCTGTTTTTT
TRBJ2-5	NA	TRBV15	NA	CATSRSYEVGETQYF	TGTGCCACCAGCAGAAGCTATGAGGTGGGAGAGACCCAGTACTTC
TRBJ2-5	NA	TRBV6-6	TRBD2	CASSRGLAGQQETQYF	TGTGCCAGCAGTCGGGGACTAGCAGGACAACAAGAGACCCAGTACTTC
TRBJ1-4	NA	TRBV11-2	NA	CASSITGMGEKLFF	TGTGCCAGCAGCATCACAGGGATGGGCGAAAAACTGTTTTTT
TRBJ1-5	NA	TRBV6-6	NA	CASSYQGALNQPQHF	TGTGCCAGCAGTTACCAAGGGGCCCTCAATCAGCCCCAGCATTTT
TRBJ2-1	NA	TRBV5-1	TRBD1	CASSLAGTGPLSYNEQFF	TGCGCCAGCAGCTTGGCCGGGACAGGGCCCCTAAGCTACAATGAGCAGTTCTTC
TRBJ2-3	NA	TRBV7-2	TRBD2	CASSLQAGGSTDTQYF	TGTGCCAGCAGCTTGCAAGCGGGGGGCAGCACAGATACGCAGTATTTT
TRBJ2-3	NA	TRBV5-4	TRBD2	CASSFRLAGGHADTQYF	TGTGCCAGCAGCTTTAGACTAGCGGGGGGGCATGCAGATACGCAGTATTTT
TRBJ1-6	NA	TRBV6-5	TRBD1	CASSRKQGMGSPLHF	TGTGCCAGCAGCCGGAAACAGGGGATGGGGTCACCCCTCCACTTT
TRBJ2-1	NA	TRBV7-3	TRBD1	CASSPQGARVNEQFF	TGTGCCAGCAGCCCTCAGGGGGCGCGGGTTAATGAGCAGTTCTTC
TRBJ2-3	once	TRBV2	TRBD2	CASSDRLAGGLRTDTQYF	TGTGCCAGCAGTGACAGACTAGCGGGGGGGCTGCGGACAGATACGCAGTATTTT
TRBJ2-1	NA	TRBV11-2	NA	CASSLAGYPYEQFF	TGTGCCAGCAGCTTAGCGGGATATCCCTATGAGCAGTTCTTC
TRBJ2-1	NA	TRBV5-1	NA	CASSFRGNEQFF	TGCGCCAGCAGCTTCAGGGGCAATGAGCAGTTCTTC
TRBJ2-3	once	TRBV18	TRBD2	CASSPWASGETDTQYF	TGTGCCAGCTCACCGTGGGCTAGCGGGGAGACAGATACGCAGTATTTT
TRBJ1-1	NA	TRBV11-2	NA	CASSLRATDMNTEAFF	TGTGCCAGCAGCTTGAGAGCGACGGACATGAACACTGAAGCTTTCTTT
TRBJ2-3	NA	TRBV6-5	TRBD1	CASSYVDRGHTDTQYF	TGTGCCAGCAGTTACGTCGACAGGGGGCATACAGATACGCAGTATTTT
TRBJ1-6	NA	TRBV7-3	NA	CASSLTAGVSSPLHF	TGTGCCAGCAGCTTAACGGCCGGGGTTAGCTCACCCCTCCACTTT
TRBJ1-2	NA	TRBV7-2	TRBD1	CASSLPTGARGYTF	TGTGCCAGCAGCTTACCGACAGGGGCTCGAGGCTACACCTTC
TRBJ2-7	NA	TRBV5-1	TRBD2	CASSSLAEAVHEQYF	TGCGCCAGCAGCTCTCTAGCGGAAGCCGTCCACGAGCAGTACTTC
TRBJ2-1	NA	TRBV7-9	NA	CASSLATWGHEQFF	TGTGCCAGCAGCTTAGCGACATGGGGCCATGAGCAGTTCTTC
TRBJ1-5	NA	TRBV19	NA	CASSEGYLDQPQHF	TGTGCCAGTAGTGAGGGCTACTTGGATCAGCCCCAGCATTTT
TRBJ1-2	NA	TRBV6-5	TRBD1	CASIGGGAKGYTF	TGTGCCAGCATCGGAGGGGGCGCTAAGGGCTACACCTTC
TRBJ2-5	once	TRBV6-4	TRBD2	CASSSPRVAGGPAAKTQYF	TGTGCCAGCAGCTCCCCGAGGGTAGCGGGGGGGCCTGCCGCGAAGACCCAGTACTTC
TRBJ2-1	NA	TRBV5-1	NA	CASSLDGVYNEQFF	TGCGCCAGCAGCTTGGATGGAGTATACAATGAGCAGTTCTTC
TRBJ2-7	NA	TRBV5-4	TRBD2	CASSPSGRAVHEQYF	TGTGCCAGCAGCCCAAGCGGGAGGGCCGTCCACGAGCAGTACTTC
TRBJ1-4	NA	TRBV6-1	NA	CASSEQGSVATNEKLFF	TGTGCCAGCAGTGAGCAGGGGTCGGTTGCAACTAATGAAAAACTGTTTTTT
TRBJ1-2	NA	TRBV5-1	TRBD1	CASSGGQGPRYTF	TGCGCCAGCAGCGGGGGACAGGGTCCGCGATACACCTTC
TRBJ2-3	NA	TRBV25-1	TRBD2	CASSESGGTDTQYF	TGTGCCAGCAGTGAAAGCGGGGGCACAGATACGCAGTATTTT
TRBJ2-7	NA	TRBV29-1	NA	CSALTTDSYEQYF	TGCAGCGCACTAACGACGGATTCCTACGAGCAGTACTTC
TRBJ1-4	NA	TRBV4-3	TRBD1	CASSQDLRDRGSSKDEKLFF	TGCGCCAGCAGCCAAGATCTCAGGGACAGGGGGAGTAGTAAGGATGAAAAACTGTTTTTT
TRBJ2-5	NA	TRBV2	TRBD2	CASSRTSGKPQETQYF	TGTGCCAGCAGTCGGACTAGCGGGAAGCCCCAAGAGACCCAGTACTTC
TRBJ2-5	NA	TRBV25-1	TRBD1	CASRSTGGETQYF	TGTGCCAGCAGATCCACAGGGGGAGAGACCCAGTACTTC
TRBJ1-2	once	TRBV7-9	TRBD1	CASRSPGTAYGYTF	TGTGCCAGCAGGTCGCCCGGGACAGCCTATGGCTACACCTTC
TRBJ2-6	NA	TRBV18	NA	CASSPPTSGANVLTF	TGTGCCAGCTCACCACCGACTTCTGGGGCCAACGTCCTGACTTTC
TRBJ1-3	NA	TRBV6-1	TRBD1	CASSVYRGDRGNTIYF	TGTGCCAGCAGTGTGTACCGGGGGGACAGGGGAAACACCATATATTTT
TRBJ2-5	NA	TRBV10-2	TRBD2	CASSESGLAGGSGETQYF	TGCGCCAGCAGTGAGTCTGGACTAGCGGGAGGTAGCGGAGAGACCCAGTACTTC
TRBJ1-2	NA	TRBV5-4	NA	CASSLAGAREGYGYTF	TGTGCCAGCAGCTTGGCTGGGGCCCGGGAGGGCTATGGCTACACCTTC
TRBJ2-2	NA	TRBV7-3	TRBD2	CASSLLAGSGELFF	TGTGCCAGCAGCTTACTAGCGGGGTCCGGGGAGCTGTTTTTT
TRBJ1-1	NA	TRBV10-3	TRBD1	CAISEPDRAGTEAFF	TGTGCCATCAGTGAGCCTGACAGGGCCGGAACTGAAGCTTTCTTT
TRBJ2-7	NA	TRBV2	NA	CASKSSASSYEQYF	TGTGCCAGCAAGTCGAGCGCGAGCTCCTACGAGCAGTACTTC
TRBJ2-6	NA	TRBV11-2	NA	CASRRGGEGANVLTF	TGTGCCAGCAGGAGGGGGGGGGAAGGGGCCAACGTCCTGACTTTC
TRBJ2-5	NA	TRBV2	NA	CATPRVDRHQETQYF	TGTGCCACCCCCCGAGTCGACAGGCACCAAGAGACCCAGTACTTC
TRBJ2-7	NA	TRBV2	NA	CASSGLAGTSYEQYF	TGTGCCAGCAGTGGTCTGGCAGGAACTTCCTACGAGCAGTACTTC
TRBJ2-3	NA	TRBV7-9	TRBD2	CASSLSGGPTDTQYF	TGTGCCAGCAGCTTATCGGGAGGGCCGACAGATACGCAGTATTTT
TRBJ1-1	NA	TRBV30	NA	CAWSPGPPGGAFF	TGTGCCTGGAGCCCCGGCCCCCCGGGGGGAGCTTTCTTT
TRBJ2-6	NA	TRBV27	NA	CASSLGREVPSGANVLTF	TGTGCCAGCAGTTTAGGCAGGGAGGTGCCCTCTGGGGCCAACGTCCTGACTTTC
TRBJ2-5	NA	TRBV15	TRBD1	CATSKEGGSQETQYF	TGTGCCACCAGCAAGGAAGGGGGCTCCCAAGAGACCCAGTACTTC
TRBJ1-2	NA	TRBV19	TRBD1	CTSHDREVGYTF	TGTACCAGCCATGACAGGGAGGTTGGCTACACCTTC
TRBJ2-6	NA	TRBV2	TRBD1	CASGPGQATGANVLTF	TGTGCCAGTGGACCGGGACAGGCTACTGGGGCCAACGTCCTGACTTTC
TRBJ2-1	NA	TRBV10-2	NA	CASSNSQRFTYNEQFF	TGCGCCAGCAGCAACAGTCAGCGGTTTACCTACAATGAGCAGTTCTTC
TRBJ2-3	NA	TRBV9	TRBD1	CASSVGSTGGTDTQYF	TGTGCCAGCAGCGTAGGGTCGACAGGGGGGACAGATACGCAGTATTTT
TRBJ1-2	NA	TRBV6-6	TRBD1	CASSLQGSYGYTF	TGTGCCAGCAGCCTACAGGGGTCCTATGGCTACACCTTC
TRBJ1-5	once	TRBV10-1	NA	CASSSVGNQPQHF	TGCGCCAGTTCTTCGGTGGGCAATCAGCCCCAGCATTTT